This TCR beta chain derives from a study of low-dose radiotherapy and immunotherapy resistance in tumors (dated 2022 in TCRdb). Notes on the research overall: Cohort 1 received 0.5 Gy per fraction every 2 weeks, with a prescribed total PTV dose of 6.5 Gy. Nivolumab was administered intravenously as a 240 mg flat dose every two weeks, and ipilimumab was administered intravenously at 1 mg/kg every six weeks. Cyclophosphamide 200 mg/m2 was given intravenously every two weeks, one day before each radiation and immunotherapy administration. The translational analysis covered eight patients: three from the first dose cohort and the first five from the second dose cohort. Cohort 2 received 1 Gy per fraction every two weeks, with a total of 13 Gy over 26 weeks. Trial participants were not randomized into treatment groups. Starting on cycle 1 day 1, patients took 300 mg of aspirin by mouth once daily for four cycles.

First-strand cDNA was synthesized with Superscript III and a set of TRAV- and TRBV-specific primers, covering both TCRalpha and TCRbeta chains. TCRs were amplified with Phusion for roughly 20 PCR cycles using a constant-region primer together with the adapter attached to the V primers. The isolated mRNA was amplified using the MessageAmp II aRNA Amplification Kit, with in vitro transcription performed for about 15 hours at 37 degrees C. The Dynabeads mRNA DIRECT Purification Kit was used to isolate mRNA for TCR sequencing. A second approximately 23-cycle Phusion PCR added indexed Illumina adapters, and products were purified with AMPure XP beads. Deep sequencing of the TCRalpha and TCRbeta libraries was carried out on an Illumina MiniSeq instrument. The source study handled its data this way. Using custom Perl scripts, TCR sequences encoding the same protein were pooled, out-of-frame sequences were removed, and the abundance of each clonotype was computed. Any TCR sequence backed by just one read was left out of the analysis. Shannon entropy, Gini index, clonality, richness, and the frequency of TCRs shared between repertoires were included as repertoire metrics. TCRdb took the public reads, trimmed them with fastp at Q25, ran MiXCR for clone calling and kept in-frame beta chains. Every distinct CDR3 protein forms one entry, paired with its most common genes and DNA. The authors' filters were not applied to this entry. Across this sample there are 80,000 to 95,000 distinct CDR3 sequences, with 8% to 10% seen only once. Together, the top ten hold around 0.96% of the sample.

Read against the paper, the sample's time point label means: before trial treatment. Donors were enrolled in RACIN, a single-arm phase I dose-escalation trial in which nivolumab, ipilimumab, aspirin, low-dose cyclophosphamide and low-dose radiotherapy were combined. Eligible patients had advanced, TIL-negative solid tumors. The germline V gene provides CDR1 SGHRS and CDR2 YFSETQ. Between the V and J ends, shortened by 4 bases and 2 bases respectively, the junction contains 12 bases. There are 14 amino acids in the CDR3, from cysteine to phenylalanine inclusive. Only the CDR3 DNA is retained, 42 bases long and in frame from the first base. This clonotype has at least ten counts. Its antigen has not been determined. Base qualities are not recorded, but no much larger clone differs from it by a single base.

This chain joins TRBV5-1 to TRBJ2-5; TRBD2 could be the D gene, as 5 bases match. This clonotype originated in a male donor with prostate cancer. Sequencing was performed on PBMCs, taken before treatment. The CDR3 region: CASSARTPQETQYF. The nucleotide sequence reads TGCGCCAGCAGCGCCCGGACTCCGCAAGAGACCCAGTACTTC.